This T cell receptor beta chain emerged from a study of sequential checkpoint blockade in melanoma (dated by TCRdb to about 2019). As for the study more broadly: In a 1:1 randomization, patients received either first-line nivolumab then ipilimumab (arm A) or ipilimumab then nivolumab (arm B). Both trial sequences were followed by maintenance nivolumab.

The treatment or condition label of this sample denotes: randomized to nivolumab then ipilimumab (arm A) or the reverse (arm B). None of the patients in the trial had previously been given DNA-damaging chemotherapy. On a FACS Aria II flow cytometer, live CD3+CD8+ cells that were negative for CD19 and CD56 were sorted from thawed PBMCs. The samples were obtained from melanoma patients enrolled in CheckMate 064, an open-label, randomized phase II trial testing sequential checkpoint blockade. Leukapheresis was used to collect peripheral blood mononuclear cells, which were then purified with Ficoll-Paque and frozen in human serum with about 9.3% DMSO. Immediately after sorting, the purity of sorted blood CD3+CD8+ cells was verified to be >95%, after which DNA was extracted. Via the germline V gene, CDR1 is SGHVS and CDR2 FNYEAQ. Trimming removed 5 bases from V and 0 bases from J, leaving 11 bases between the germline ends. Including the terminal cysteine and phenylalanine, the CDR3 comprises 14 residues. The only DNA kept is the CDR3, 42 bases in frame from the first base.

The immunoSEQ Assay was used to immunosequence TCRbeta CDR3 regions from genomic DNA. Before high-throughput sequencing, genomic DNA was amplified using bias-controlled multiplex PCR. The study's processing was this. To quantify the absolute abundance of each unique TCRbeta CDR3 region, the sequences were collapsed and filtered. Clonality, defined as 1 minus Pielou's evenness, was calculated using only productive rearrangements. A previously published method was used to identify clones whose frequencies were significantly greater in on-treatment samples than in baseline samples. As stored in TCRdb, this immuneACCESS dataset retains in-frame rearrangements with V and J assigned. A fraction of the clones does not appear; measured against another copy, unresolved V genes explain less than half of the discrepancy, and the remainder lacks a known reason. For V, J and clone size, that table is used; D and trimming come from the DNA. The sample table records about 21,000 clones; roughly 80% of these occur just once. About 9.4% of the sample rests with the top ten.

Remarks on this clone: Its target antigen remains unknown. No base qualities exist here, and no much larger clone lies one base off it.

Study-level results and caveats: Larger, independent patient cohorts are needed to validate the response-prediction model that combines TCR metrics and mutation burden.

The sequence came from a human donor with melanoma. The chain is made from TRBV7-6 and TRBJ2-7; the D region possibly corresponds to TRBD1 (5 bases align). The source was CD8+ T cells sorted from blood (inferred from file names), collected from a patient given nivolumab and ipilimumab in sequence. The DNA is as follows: TGTGCCAGCAGCCTACAGGTGAGCTCCTACGAGCAGTACTTC. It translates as CASSLQVSSYEQYF.